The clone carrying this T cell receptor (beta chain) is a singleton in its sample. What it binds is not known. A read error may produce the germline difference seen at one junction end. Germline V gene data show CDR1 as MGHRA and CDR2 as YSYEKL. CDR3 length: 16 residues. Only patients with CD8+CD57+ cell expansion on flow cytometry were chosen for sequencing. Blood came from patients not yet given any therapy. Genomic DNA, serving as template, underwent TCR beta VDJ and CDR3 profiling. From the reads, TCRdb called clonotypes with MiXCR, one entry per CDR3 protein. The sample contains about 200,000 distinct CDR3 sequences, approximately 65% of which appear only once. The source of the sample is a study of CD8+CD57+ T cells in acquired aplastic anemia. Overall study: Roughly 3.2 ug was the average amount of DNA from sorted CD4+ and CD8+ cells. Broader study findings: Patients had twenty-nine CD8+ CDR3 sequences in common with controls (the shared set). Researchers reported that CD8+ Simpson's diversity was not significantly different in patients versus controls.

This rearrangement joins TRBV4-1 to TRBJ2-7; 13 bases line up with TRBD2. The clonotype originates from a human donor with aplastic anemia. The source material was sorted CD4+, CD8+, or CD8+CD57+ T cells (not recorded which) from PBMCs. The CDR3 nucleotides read TGCGCCAGCAGCCAAGCCGGGACTAGCGGGGACTACGGGCAGTACTTC. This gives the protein CASSQAGTSGDYGQYF.